This entry lists 22 T cell receptor beta chains sequenced from one sample in a study of post-analysis software for immune sequencing data (dated by TCRdb to about 2015). These TCRs' antigens remain unknown. Library generation was performed with PCR. TCRdb names Illumina HiSeq 2500 as the instrument used. Unique molecular identifiers were incorporated into TCR beta cDNA libraries to reduce PCR and sequencing biases. The raw public data were reprocessed by TCRdb itself: fastp quality trimming at Q25, MiXCR clonotype calling, in-frame beta chains only. One record per CDR3 amino acid sequence lists the most common genes and DNA. Across this sample there are hundreds of thousands of distinct CDR3 sequences, with 44% seen only once. Around 1.7% of the sample rests with the top ten. General study outcomes and caveats: Patients showed significantly higher frequencies than controls for about 5 TRBV segments, among them TRBV5-6, TRBV5-1 and TRBV20-1.

Sequences were obtained from blood. The receptors here all came from a girl aged 10 to 17 with multiple sclerosis.

There are a few counts of this clonotype. Germline and junction disagree at one end, which may indicate a read error. The chain has TRBV12-3 or TRBV12-4 and TRBJ2-3; 9 nucleotides match TRBD2. The CDR3 sequence is 14 residues long. CDR3: CASSLSGSTDAQYF. CDR3 nucleotides: TGTGCCAGCAGTCTTAGCGGGAGCACAGATGCGCAGTATTTT.

This clonotype showed up just a few times. This chain links TRBV20-1 with TRBJ2-7, with TRBD2 as a possible D gene (5 bases). The CDR3 length is 15 residues. Germline CDR1 reads DFQATT; CDR2 reads SNEGSKA (reference sequence). Trimming took off 0 bases at V and 2 bases at J, with 14 bases between the two ends. CDR3 region: CSARDRSGNPYEQYF. CDR3 nucleotides: TGCAGTGCTAGAGATCGAAGCGGCAACCCCTACGAGCAGTACTTC.

Concerning this clonotype itself: Mismatch with germline at one junction end may stem from a read error. The chain links TRBV5-1 to TRBJ2-4, with D perhaps matching TRBD2 (6 bases). The CDR3 runs 13 residues. Germline lookup yields CDR1 SGHRS and CDR2 YFSETQ. This chain's CDR3 is CAGSLVPGDIQYF. The CDR3 bases are TGCGCCGGCAGCTTGGTCCCGGGAGACATTCAGTACTTC.

The sample holds a few counts of this clonotype. V usage is TRBV12-3 or TRBV12-4 and J usage is TRBJ2-5; the D is unclear. This CDR3 is built from 12 residues. V was cut by 6 bases and J by 4 bases, with 9 bases left in between. CDR3 DNA: TGTGCCAGCAGCTCCGTCCTAGAGACCCAGTACTTC. This translates into CASSSVLETQYF.

The chain links TRBV12-3 or TRBV12-4 to TRBJ2-6; D might be TRBD1 (5 bases). V shed 6 bases and J shed 3 bases, with 18 bases lying between them. The CDR3 runs 17 residues. The CDR3 loop is CASREQGWGSGANVLTF. CDR3 nucleotide sequence: TGTGCCAGCAGGGAGCAGGGTTGGGGTAGTGGGGCCAACGTCCTGACTTTC.

V is TRBV10-3 and J is TRBJ2-5, with D perhaps assigned TRBD1 or TRBD2 (6 bases each). The V and J ends lost 8 bases and 3 bases respectively, with 16 bases between them. This CDR3 is 14 amino acids long. Germline V gene data show CDR1 as ENHRY and CDR2 as SYGVKD. DNA for the CDR3: TGTGCCATCCGGAGGGGGGATTCGGAAGAGACCCAGTACTTC. Translation gives CAIRRGDSEETQYF.

The gene calls are TRBV6-2 or TRBV6-3 and TRBJ2-5; D gene unclear. The J call is in doubt because the DNA end fits TRBJ2-7 better. This CDR3 spans 12 amino acids. Germline CDR1 and CDR2: MNHEY and SVGEGT. CDR3 coding DNA: TGTGCCAGCTCAGTTAGTGTCGACGAGCAGTACTTC. Encoded protein: CASSVSVDEQYF.

The chain is built from TRBV4-1 and TRBJ2-5; no reliable D call. The CDR3 sequence is 15 residues long. CDR1 and CDR2 (germline): MGHRA, YSYEKL. V was trimmed by 1 base and J by 5 bases, leaving 14 bases between them. The CDR3 DNA reads TGCGCCAGCAGCCAAGTTCGCGACCTTAGGGAGACCCAGTACTTC. It is translated as CASSQVRDLRETQYF.

This clonotype was seen a few times. The chain uses TRBV20-1 and TRBJ2-3; 8 bases match TRBD2. The CDR3 consists of 15 residues. The V gene's germline CDR1 is DFQATT and CDR2 SNEGSKA (reference sequence). The trim removed 6 bases at V and 1 base at J, leaving 9 bases unmatched. The CDR3 protein is CSATRWREGTDTQYF. As DNA, the CDR3 is TGCAGTGCAACGAGGTGGCGGGAGGGCACAGATACGCAGTATTTT.

This clonotype was seen more than once but under ten times. The chain joins TRBV6-2 or TRBV6-3 to TRBJ2-5; 9 nucleotides line up with TRBD2. Germline V CDR1 and CDR2: MNHEY, SVGEGT. The CDR3 extends over 18 amino acids. Trimming cost V 0 bases and J 3 bases; bases outside gene matches: 11. CDR3 DNA: TGTGCCAGCAGTTACTCGGGGCGGGAGGGCCGATTCAAAGAGACCCAGTACTTC. Protein: CASSYSGREGRFKETQYF.

The rearrangement uses TRBV12-3 or TRBV12-4 and TRBJ1-4; D possibly corresponds to TRBD1 (5 bases). The CDR3 length is 13 residues. Trimming pared 6 bases from V and 3 bases from J, leaving 8 bases between. Here the CDR3 reads CASREGANEKLFF. The DNA for the CDR3 is TGTGCCAGCAGGGAAGGGGCTAATGAAAAACTGTTTTTT.

This clonotype was seen repeatedly, ten times or more. The chain recombines TRBV5-1 with TRBJ2-7; TRBD1 matches at 7 bases. The CDR3 length is 15 residues. Germline assignment: CDR1 SGHRS and CDR2 YFSETQ. The junction had 7 bases not matched to a gene; V was cut back by 4 bases and J by 0 bases. DNA for the CDR3: TGCGCCAGCAGCATGGACAGGCAACTCTCCTACGAGCAGTACTTC. Its translation: CASSMDRQLSYEQYF.

The chain carries TRBV6-2 or TRBV6-3 and TRBJ2-1; 8 nucleotides agree with TRBD2. The J call may not be correct, given that the DNA end is closer to TRBJ2-7. Germline V gene data show CDR1 as MNHEY and CDR2 as SVGEGT. This CDR3 has 20 amino acids. The CDR3 protein is CASSLVNPVPSGGFYNEQYF. The CDR3 DNA reads as TGTGCCAGCAGCCTAGTTAATCCTGTCCCGAGCGGGGGATTTTACAATGAGCAGTACTTC.

The rearrangement uses TRBV6-5 and TRBJ2-5, with D unclear. CDR3 size: 12 residues. V lost 6 bases and J 4 bases, leaving 9 bases between the germline ends. Germline assignment: CDR1 MNHEY and CDR2 SVGAGI. CDR3 loop: CASSGLGETQYF. CDR3 bases: TGTGCCAGCAGCGGGTTAGGAGAGACCCAGTACTTC.

J is TRBJ1-4 and V is TRBV20-1; no reliable D call. Trimming stripped 1 base from V and 1 base from J, with 7 bases between. The germline V gene has CDR1 DFQATT and CDR2 SNEGSKA (reference sequence). This CDR3 has 14 amino acids. The DNA of the CDR3 is TGCAGTGCTAGAGCGGAGGAAACTAATGAAAAACTGTTTTTT. This codes for CSARAEETNEKLFF.

As for this clonotype: One junction end does not reproduce the germline sequence, and a read error may be involved. The chain links TRBV7-7 to TRBJ2-3, with 8 positions matching TRBD2. Germline V gene data show CDR1 as SSHAT and CDR2 as FNYEAQ (reference sequence). CDR3 length: 15 amino acids. The CDR3 DNA reads TGTGCCTGCAGTTACGGGGCGGGGGGAAGGGATACGCAGTATTTT. This encodes CACSYGAGGRDTQYF.

V gene TRBV5-6 combines with J gene TRBJ2-7; D remains unclear. Germline CDR1 and CDR2: SGHDT and YYEEEE. The CDR3 spans 14 residues. The ends were cut back, 0 bases at V and 2 bases at J, with 9 bases in the middle. CDR3 coding DNA: TGTGCCAGCAGCTTGGGGCTCACTCCCTACGAGCAGTACTTC. It is translated as CASSLGLTPYEQYF.

The chain employs TRBV10-3 and TRBJ1-5; D gene uncertain. The germline gives CDR1 ENHRY, CDR2 SYGVKD. The V and J ends lost 7 bases and 4 bases respectively, with 11 bases between them. The CDR3 is 13 amino acids. CDR3 residues: CAIKAGSNQPQHF. The CDR3 DNA reads as TGTGCCATCAAAGCAGGTTCAAATCAGCCCCAGCATTTT.

This chain uses TRBV18 with TRBJ1-1; TRBD1 matches at 7 bases. Germline CDR1 is KGHSH and CDR2 is LQKENI. The CDR3 sequence is 14 residues long. V shed 2 bases, J shed 10 bases, and the junction held 10 bases outside the gene matches. The CDR3 region is CASSPTSEGGRAFF. CDR3 sequence (DNA): TGTGCCAGCTCACCAACGTCGGAAGGGGGCAGAGCTTTCTTT.

V usage is TRBV12-3 or TRBV12-4 and J usage is TRBJ2-7; TRBD1 matches 7 bases. The CDR3 is made up of 14 amino acids. Germline trimming cut 4 bases from V and 2 bases from J; bases unmatched to any gene: 5. The CDR3 region has the DNA TGTGCCAGCAGTTCTCCGGGACAGACCTACGAGCAGTACTTC. This sequence encodes CASSSPGQTYEQYF.

The V call is TRBV4-1, the J call TRBJ2-5, with TRBD1 identical over 8 bases. The CDR3 spans 16 residues. In germline, CDR1 is MGHRA, CDR2 YSYEKL. The V and J ends lost 0 bases and 1 base, in that order; junction bases with no gene match: 4. The CDR3 is CASSQEGQGAQETQYF. As DNA, the CDR3 is TGCGCCAGCAGCCAAGAAGGACAGGGAGCCCAAGAGACCCAGTACTTC.

This clonotype was observed many times. CDR3 nucleotide sequence: TGTGCCAGCAGCTTCCTCCAAGAGACCCAGTACTTC. Protein product: CASSFLQETQYF. The V gene is TRBV7-9, the J gene TRBJ2-5; unclear D gene. Trimming pared 3 bases from V and 1 base from J, leaving 3 bases between. This CDR3 region has 12 residues. CDR1 and CDR2 (germline): SEHNR, FQNEAQ (reference sequence). The variable domain in full, with the rest retrieved from reference TRBV7-9 and TRBJ2-5, is DTGVSQNPRHKITKRGQNVTFRCDPISEHNRLYWYRQTLGQGPEFLTYFQNEAQLEKSRLLSDRFSAERPKGSFSTLEIQRTEQGDSAMYLCASSFLQETQYFGPGTRLLVL.